This T cell receptor beta chain was captured by sequencing in a study of Graves' ophthalmopathy and Graves' hyperthyroidism. At the level of the study: Where ophthalmopathy was absent within 18 months of follow-up, hyperthyroidism was stable.

Study-wide results and limits: Most expanded clonotypes from thyroid (those above 0.001 frequency) were also found in blood.

Only newly diagnosed hyperthyroidism patients aged 18 to 65, with under 2 months' duration, were enrolled. Ineligible for inclusion were patients with other autoimmune diseases, uncontrolled infections, pregnancy or lactation. Trimming cost V 5 bases and J 3 bases, with 16 bases left between them. The germline V gene has CDR1 DFQATT and CDR2 SNEGSKA (reference sequence). The CDR3 totals 14 residues. This clonotype occurred many times. Its antigen is as yet unknown. RNA transcripts provided the template for amplifying TCR beta CDR3 regions. RT-PCR in the first round used HTBI primers; a second-round multiplex PCR followed. Via MiXCR, TCRdb re-called the multiplex PCR reads, giving one row per CDR3 protein. Among 450,000 to 600,000 distinct CDR3 sequences listed, 35% to 45% were seen once.

The sequence was collected from an adult man with Graves' hyperthyroidism. The chain couples TRBV20-1 to TRBJ2-5, with D unclear. The sample consisted of peripheral blood or thyroid tissue (not recorded which). The CDR3 DNA follows: TGCAGTGCTGTTAAGCAGGTCGCCGAAGAGACCCAGTACTTC. Translated: CSAVKQVAEETQYF.